This T cell receptor beta chain derives from a study of cytomegalovirus exposure and HLA in healthy donors. Primers for the PCR totalled 60 Vbeta and 13 Jbeta. Sequenced by immunoSEQ multiplex PCR; TCRdb stores in-frame clones only, minus some. The sample includes about 130,000 clones, 77% of them seen just once. CDR1 and CDR2 from the germline V gene are SGHDT and YYEEEE. CDR3 length: 15 amino acids. V lost 2 bases, J lost 0 bases, and 11 bases lay in between. V is TRBV5-6 and J is TRBJ1-2; D ambiguous. The sequence came from a male donor in good health and CMV-seropositive. Sequences were obtained from PBMCs. CDR3 nucleotides: TGTGCCAGCAGCTTCAACTCTGTAGCTAACTATGGCTACACCTTC. This codes for CASSFNSVANYGYTF.